These 10 T cell receptor beta chains originate from one sample sequenced in a study of T-cell memory formation after mild COVID-19. TCRdb fed the 5' RACE reads into MiXCR, producing one record per CDR3 protein. The sample lists about 250,000 distinct CDR3 sequences, 16% occurring once. The source material was PBMCs or a T cell subset sorted from them (not recorded which). These receptors were collected from a man aged 18 to 30 who had mild COVID-19 (a few samples of this study predate the infection). Cell type and time point are not known.

There are a few counts of this clonotype. J is TRBJ2-3 and V is TRBV10-1; perhaps D is TRBD1 or TRBD2 (5 bases each). V was clipped by 8 bases and J by 7 bases, with 22 bases between them. Germline CDR1 and CDR2: WNHNN and SYGVQD (reference sequence). The CDR3 is 15 amino acids. The CDR3 bases are TGCGCCAGCGGACGAGGGGACCTGTTGCCTTATACGCAGTATTTT. This translates into CASGRGDLLPYTQYF.

J is TRBJ2-1 and V is TRBV24-1, with D perhaps matching TRBD2 (5 bases). V lost 5 bases to trimming and J lost 7 bases, with 14 bases between them. Germline V gene lookup returns CDR1 KGHDR and CDR2 SFDVKD. The CDR3 spans 14 residues. As DNA, the CDR3 is TGTGCCACCAGTGGTATGCGGGCGGTAAATGAGCAGTTCTTC. The encoded protein is CATSGMRAVNEQFF.

The chain couples TRBV7-2 to TRBJ2-5; 7 bases are shared with TRBD1. Germline V gene lookup returns CDR1 SGHTA and CDR2 FQGNSA. The ends lost 3 bases at V and 5 bases at J; junction bases unmatched: 3. The CDR3 is made up of 13 amino acids. Here the CDR3 reads CASSFQGVETQYF. The CDR3, as DNA: TGTGCCAGCAGCTTTCAGGGGGTGGAGACCCAGTACTTC.

This clonotype showed up just a few times. V is TRBV11-2 and J is TRBJ2-3, with 8 bases matching TRBD1. Looked up from germline, CDR1 is SGHAT and CDR2 is FQNNGV. The CDR3 contains 15 residues. After removal of 5 bases from V and 0 bases from J, the junction contained 4 bases not matched to a gene. CDR3 sequence: CASSRTGRSTDTQYF. The CDR3, as DNA: TGTGCCAGCAGCCGGACAGGGCGGAGCACAGATACGCAGTATTTT.

The table lists this clonotype with a few counts. The V and J genes are TRBV6-5 and TRBJ2-5; D might be TRBD2 (5 bases). Germline values: CDR1 MNHEY, CDR2 SVGAGI. The CDR3 is 16 amino acids. V lost 5 bases to trimming and J lost 0 bases, with 16 bases between them. Here the CDR3 DNA reads TGTGCCAGCAGTACCACGGGGAATGGATACCAAGAGACCCAGTACTTC. Residues: CASSTTGNGYQETQYF.

J is TRBJ2-1 and V is TRBV6-1; D is uncertain. Judging by the DNA end, TRBJ2-7 fits better; the J call may be wrong. CDR3 size: 13 residues. Per germline, CDR1 MNHNS and CDR2 SASEGT. CDR3 sequence: CASSPLGSYEQYF. The CDR3 DNA reads TGTGCCAGCAGTCCGCTTGGCAGCTACGAGCAGTACTTC.

This clonotype was seen a few times. The rearrangement links TRBV3-1 to TRBJ1-4, with D perhaps TRBD1 (5 bases). Per the germline V gene, CDR1 is LGHDT and CDR2 is YNNKEL (reference sequence). V gave up 0 bases and J gave up 11 bases, with 16 bases separating them. This CDR3 region has 15 residues. CDR3 DNA: TGTGCCAGCAGCCAAGATTCTCAGATCCGGGGCAAACTGTTTTTT. Translated: CASSQDSQIRGKLFF.

This clonotype was seen more than once but under ten times. The chain uses TRBV5-5 and TRBJ2-3; possible D gene TRBD2, 7 bases. The germline V gene encodes CDR1 SGHKS and CDR2 YYEKEE (reference sequence). The CDR3 sequence is 16 residues long. The V end lost 2 bases, the J end lost 2 bases, and 15 bases lay between the germline ends. As DNA, the CDR3 is TGTGCCAGCAGCTTCCCGCCGCGGGGGCCCACAGATACGCAGTATTTT. This translates into CASSFPPRGPTDTQYF.

In this sample, this clonotype turned up a few times. The V and J genes are TRBV18 and TRBJ2-5; TRBD2 matches at 7 bases. V trimming: 6 bases; J trimming: 2 bases; junction bases outside the gene matches: 6. Germline CDR1 reads KGHSH; CDR2 reads LQKENI. This CDR3 is 14 amino acids long. The CDR3 nucleotides are TGTGCCAGCTCCTTGTCGGGACTACAAGAGACCCAGTACTTC. Encoded protein: CASSLSGLQETQYF.

This chain connects TRBV5-4 to TRBJ2-5, with a weak D call TRBD2 (5 bases). The CDR3 has 15 amino acids. The V end lost 4 bases, the J end lost 2 bases, and 15 bases lay between the germline ends. Germline CDR1 reads SGHNT; CDR2 reads YYREEE (reference sequence). CDR3 DNA: TGTGCCAGCAGCCTGAATGTCGGGGTACAAGAGACCCAGTACTTC. It encodes CASSLNVGVQETQYF.